One sample yielded the 31 T cell receptor beta chains listed below, sequenced in a study of T cell responses to AZD1222 COVID-19 vaccine. The repertoire was sequenced with immunoSEQ multiplex PCR; TCRdb's copy has only in-frame clones and lacks some. The sample holds about 140,000 clones, about 93% seen once. The sequences come from peripheral blood, collected 28 days after the second AZD1222 dose. The source is an adult who received the AZD1222 COVID-19 vaccine.

This chain joins TRBV12-3 or TRBV12-4 and TRBJ1-2; D is ambiguous. The CDR3 has 13 amino acids. V lost 3 bases and J lost 4, with 9 bases in between. The CDR3 coding sequence is TGTGCCAGCAGTTTCGCGTCGGGCTATGGCTACACCTTC. Translating it yields CASSFASGYGYTF.

The V and J genes are TRBV5-6 and TRBJ1-4, with 7 bases lining up with TRBD1. The J segment lost 4 bases and the V segment lost 1 base, leaving 13 bases of the junction unmatched. The germline CDR1 and CDR2 sequences are SGHDT and YYEEEE. The CDR3 runs 18 residues. CDR3 nucleotide sequence: TGTGCCAGCAGCTTGAGCCCCAAGAGACAGGGCGGTAATGAAAAACTGTTTTTT. As protein: CASSLSPKRQGGNEKLFF. Full variable domain (missing parts from reference TRBV5-6 and TRBJ1-4): DAGVTQSPTHLIKTRGQQVTLRCSPKSGHDTVSWYQQALGQGPQFIFQYYEEEERQRGNFPDRFSGHQFPNYSSELNVNALLLGDSALYLCASSLSPKRQGGNEKLFFGSGTQLSVL.

This chain uses TRBV28 with TRBJ1-5; no firm D call. The germline V and J ends were trimmed by 6 bases and 0 bases, with 15 bases remaining between them. Looked up from germline, CDR1 is MDHEN and CDR2 is SYDVKM. This CDR3 region has 16 residues. As DNA, the CDR3 is TGTGCCAGCAGGGGCAAGGCAGACCATAGCAATCAGCCCCAGCATTTT. Translation: CASRGKADHSNQPQHF.

The chain couples TRBV2 to TRBJ2-7; D unresolved. Germline CDR1 and CDR2: SNHLY and FYNNEI. The V and J ends lost 6 bases and 0 bases respectively, with 12 bases between them. This CDR3 comprises 14 residues. CDR3 coding DNA: TGTGCCAGCAGGGACCACTCTAACTCCTACGAGCAGTACTTC. Translation: CASRDHSNSYEQYF.

V usage is TRBV30 and J usage is TRBJ2-7; D might be TRBD1 (5 bases). The germline CDR1 and CDR2 sequences are GTSNPN and SVGIG (reference sequence). CDR3 length: 11 residues. V was pared by 3 bases and J by 6 bases, with 9 bases between. The CDR3 bases are TGTGCCTGGAGGACAGTTGCCGAGCAGTACTTC. This sequence encodes CAWRTVAEQYF.

The chain carries TRBV29-1 and TRBJ2-7, with 11 positions matching TRBD1. Germline CDR1 is SQVTM and CDR2 is ANQGSEA. V lost 6 bases to trimming and J lost 4 bases; unmatched junction nucleotides: 5. The CDR3 contains 13 residues. DNA of the CDR3: TGCAGCGTCCTCGGGACAGGGGGGTACGAGCAGTACTTC. Amino acids: CSVLGTGGYEQYF.

The V call is TRBV19, the J call TRBJ1-4; D is possibly TRBD1 (6 bases). Trimming left V 10 bases short and J 7 bases short, with 28 bases between. This CDR3 is built from 17 residues. Germline V gene sequence: CDR1 LNHDA, CDR2 SQIVND (reference sequence). The CDR3 DNA is TGTGCCACCAGAGGGCTTCAGGGGACCGGCCTTAGTGAAAAACTGTTTTTT. Translation: CATRGLQGTGLSEKLFF.

The J gene is TRBJ1-4, the V gene TRBV24-1; no definite D call. Trimming left V 9 bases short and J 0 bases short, with 7 bases between. CDR1 KGHDR and CDR2 SFDVKD come from the germline V gene. The CDR3 totals 13 residues. The CDR3 DNA reads TGTGCCACCCAAAGATCAACTAATGAAAAACTGTTTTTT. Protein: CATQRSTNEKLFF.

The chain is built from TRBV5-1 and TRBJ2-3, with D unresolved. Germline CDR1 reads SGHRS; CDR2 reads YFSETQ. V lost 1 base and J lost 2, with 8 bases in between. This CDR3 is built from 14 residues. The CDR3 DNA is TGCGCCAGCAGCTTGCTAGGAACCACAGATACGCAGTATTTT. Translation gives CASSLLGTTDTQYF.

V gene TRBV5-1 combines with J gene TRBJ2-1; TRBD1 matches at 9 bases. The CDR3 has 15 amino acids. Germline V CDR1 and CDR2: SGHRS, YFSETQ. V shed 6 bases and J 15 bases; nucleotides not matched to a gene: 19. The CDR3 reads CASKIGPGQGRLWFF. The CDR3 region has the DNA TGCGCCAGCAAGATAGGGCCGGGACAGGGTAGGTTGTGGTTCTTC.

The V and J genes are TRBV2 and TRBJ2-5; the D gene could be TRBD1 or TRBD2 (5 bases each). Germline CDR1 is SNHLY and CDR2 is FYNNEI. This CDR3 is built from 16 residues. V was cut by 1 base and J by 2 bases, with 14 bases left in between. CDR3 amino acids: CASSEEEVTEQETQYF. Written as DNA, the CDR3 is TGTGCCAGCAGTGAAGAGGAGGTGACAGAACAAGAGACCCAGTACTTC.

Of note for this clone: Other nucleotide sequences from this sample produce the same CDR3. V and J are TRBV9 and TRBJ1-6; D unresolved. The germline V gene encodes CDR1 SGDLS and CDR2 YYNGEE. This CDR3 spans 15 amino acids. Trimming left V 0 bases short and J 3 bases short, with 7 bases between. The CDR3 region has the DNA TGTGCCAGCAGCGTAGGAAGGGACTATAATTCACCCCTCCACTTT. As protein: CASSVGRDYNSPLHF.

V is TRBV15 and J is TRBJ2-7; perhaps TRBD2 as D (5 bases). CDR1 is LNHNV, CDR2 YYDKDF, per germline (reference sequence). The V and J ends lost 0 bases and 4 bases respectively, with 7 bases between them. The CDR3 consists of 13 residues. The CDR3 loop is CATSREEVYEQYF. The CDR3, as DNA: TGTGCCACCAGCAGAGAGGAGGTGTACGAGCAGTACTTC.

CDR3 nucleotide sequence: TGTGCCAGCAGTTATTCATGGACAGTCAATCAGCCCCAGCATTTT. The encoded protein is CASSYSWTVNQPQHF. The chain is built from TRBV6-5 and TRBJ1-5; TRBD1 might be the D (6 bases). The CDR3 consists of 15 residues. Germline V gene lookup returns CDR1 MNHEY and CDR2 SVGAGI. V lost 3 bases to trimming and J lost 3 bases, with 12 bases between them.

The chain links TRBV19 to TRBJ2-7; D may be TRBD2 (6 bases). The CDR3 has 16 amino acids. The germline CDR1 and CDR2 sequences are LNHDA and SQIVND (reference sequence). The V end was cut by 5 bases, the J end by 0 bases, with 17 bases between. For the CDR3, the DNA is TGTGCCAGTAGTTTTTCCCCCGGGGGAGGCTCCTACGAGCAGTACTTC. This encodes CASSFSPGGGSYEQYF.

The rearrangement uses TRBV11-2 and TRBJ2-3; 12 positions match TRBD2. V dropped 0 bases and J dropped 9; count of bases not matched to a gene: 4. The CDR3 sequence is 15 residues long. The V gene's germline CDR1 is SGHAT and CDR2 FQNNGV. The CDR3 coding sequence is TGTGCCAGCAGCTTAGAGACTAGCGGGGGAGGCACGCAGTATTTT. Its protein product is CASSLETSGGGTQYF. Supplemented by reference TRBV11-2 and TRBJ2-3, the full variable domain reads EAGVAQSPRYKIIEKRQSVAFWCNPISGHATLYWYQQILGQGPKLLIQFQNNGVVDDSQLPKDRFSAERLKGVDSTLKIQPAKLEDSAVYLCASSLETSGGGTQYFGPGTRLTVL.

The rearrangement links TRBV5-6 to TRBJ1-2; perhaps TRBD1 as D (5 bases). Germline assignment: CDR1 SGHDT and CDR2 YYEEEE. The CDR3 is 14 amino acids. V dropped 5 bases and J dropped 7 bases, with 18 bases sitting between them. Written as DNA, the CDR3 is TGTGCCAGCAGGACCCAGGGCCCCGTTGGTGGCTACACCTTC. This sequence encodes CASRTQGPVGGYTF.

This clone was observed once. The chain combines TRBV4-3 with TRBJ2-7, with D possibly being TRBD1 or TRBD2 (5 bases each). This CDR3 region has 11 residues. V lost 8 bases and J lost 5, with 10 bases in between. From germline, CDR1 is LGHNA and CDR2 YSLEER. As DNA, the CDR3 is TGCGCCAGCCCACTAGGGGACGAGCAGTACTTC. Its translation: CASPLGDEQYF.

This chain links TRBV2 with TRBJ1-2; D not certain. The CDR3 length is 14 residues. Trimming removed 6 bases at V and 5 bases at J, with 16 bases between. Germline CDR1 and CDR2: SNHLY and FYNNEI. The CDR3 loop reads CASSKEAGGYGYTF. The CDR3 coding sequence is TGTGCCAGCAGCAAAGAGGCGGGAGGGTATGGCTACACCTTC.

This clone was observed a few times. The rearrangement uses TRBV28 and TRBJ2-1; 7 bases fit TRBD2. Germline CDR1 MDHEN, CDR2 SYDVKM. V shed 5 bases, J shed 1 base, and the junction held 14 bases outside the gene matches. CDR3 length: 18 residues. CDR3 DNA: TGTGCCAGCAGTCAGACGGACGGGTGGGGGGGATCCTACAATGAGCAGTTCTTC. As protein: CASSQTDGWGGSYNEQFF.

V is TRBV10-3 and J is TRBJ1-1; D unresolved. This CDR3 is built from 15 residues. CDR1 is ENHRY and CDR2 is SYGVKD in the germline V gene. Trimming removed 4 bases from V and 0 bases from J, with 12 bases in between. CDR3 amino acids: CAISGRAGVNTEAFF. CDR3 nucleotide sequence: TGTGCCATCAGTGGGAGGGCAGGTGTGAACACTGAAGCTTTCTTT.

This clone was detected only once. The chain couples TRBV13 to TRBJ2-7; D unclear. Germline loops: CDR1 PRHDT, CDR2 FYEKMQ (reference sequence). V was cut by 2 bases and J by 0 bases, with 17 bases left in between. CDR3 length equals 17 residues. The CDR3 loop reads CASSLQSELLSSYEQYF. The CDR3 bases are TGTGCCAGCAGCTTACAATCGGAACTCCTGAGCTCCTACGAGCAGTACTTC.

This clone occurred once. This chain uses TRBV27 with TRBJ2-3; 9 bases are a match to TRBD1. CDR3 length: 16 residues. J gave up 3 bases and V 4 bases, and 8 bases lay outside the gene matches. Germline V gene sequence: CDR1 MNHEY, CDR2 SMNVEV (reference sequence). The CDR3 DNA follows: TGTGCCAGCAGTTCTCTGACAGGGGGAGGAACAGATACGCAGTATTTT. Its translation is CASSSLTGGGTDTQYF.

This clone was counted a single time. The rearrangement uses TRBV9 and TRBJ1-5; D uncertain. CDR1 and CDR2 (germline): SGDLS, YYNGEE. This CDR3 has 14 residues. Between the trimmed V and J ends, which lost 0 bases and 4 bases, there was a span of 8 bases. CDR3 nucleotide sequence: TGTGCCAGCAGCGTAGGGGCGGGAAATCAGCCCCAGCATTTT. This gives the protein CASSVGAGNQPQHF.

This rearrangement joins TRBV10-3 to TRBJ1-6; 7 bases fit TRBD1. The CDR3 covers 14 residues. Losses at the gene ends were 5 bases for V and 10 bases for J; bases not matched to a gene: 8. Germline V lookup: CDR1 ENHRY, CDR2 SYGVKD. The CDR3 DNA sequence: TGTGCCATCAGTACCGGGACAGTCAGGTCACCCCTCCACTTT. The encoded protein is CAISTGTVRSPLHF.

This sequence joins TRBV14 and TRBJ2-1; possible D gene TRBD1, 6 bases. The V end lost 3 bases, the J end lost 9 bases, and 15 bases lay between the germline ends. This CDR3 contains 14 residues. CDR1 is SGHDN and CDR2 is FVKESK in the germline V gene. In nucleotides, the CDR3 is TGTGCCAGCAGCCAGAACAACAGGGAAACTGAGCAGTTCTTC. Translation gives CASSQNNRETEQFF.

This chain uses TRBV2 with TRBJ2-3, with 7 nucleotides matching TRBD2. Losses at the gene ends were 5 bases for V and 0 bases for J; bases not matched to a gene: 5. The CDR3 is 15 residues long. CDR1 is SNHLY, CDR2 FYNNEI, per germline. The CDR3 sequence: CASSRASGSTDTQYF. CDR3 DNA: TGTGCCAGCAGTCGGGCTAGCGGTAGCACAGATACGCAGTATTTT.

This clone came up once. CDR3 coding DNA: TGTGCCAGCAGCTTAATGTCGGAACAAAATCAGCCCCAGCATTTT. Its translation is CASSLMSEQNQPQHF. V is TRBV7-2 and J is TRBJ1-5; unclear D gene. Germline loops: CDR1 SGHTA, CDR2 FQGNSA. The CDR3 consists of 15 residues. With 2 bases removed from V and 4 bases from J, the gap between germline ends came to 12 bases. The full variable domain, completed using reference TRBV7-2 and TRBJ1-5, is GAGVSQSPSNKVTEKGKDVELRCDPISGHTALYWYRQSLGQGLEFLIYFQGNSAPDKSGLPSDRFSAERTGGSVSTLTIQRTQQEDSAVYLCASSLMSEQNQPQHFGDGTRLSIL.

The table lists this clone with a count of one. V and J are TRBV10-1 and TRBJ1-2; D is ambiguous. CDR3 length equals 15 residues. The V and J ends lost 8 bases and 0 bases respectively, with 16 bases between them. Germline lookup yields CDR1 WNHNN and CDR2 SYGVQD (reference sequence). This chain's CDR3 is CASRVEDLANYGYTF. The CDR3 region has the DNA TGCGCCAGCCGGGTGGAGGATCTAGCTAACTATGGCTACACCTTC.

In DNA form, the CDR3 reads TGTGCCTGGAGTAGGGGTGGCTACACCTTC. It yields the protein CAWSRGGYTF. This chain links TRBV30 with TRBJ1-2; perhaps TRBD1 as D (5 bases). The V gene's germline CDR1 is GTSNPN and CDR2 SVGIG (reference sequence). Deletions cut 2 bases from V and 7 bases from J, with 5 bases between. The CDR3 runs 10 residues.

This chain links TRBV3-1 (or the pseudogene TRBV3-2) with TRBJ2-5; D uncertain. V was cut by 0 bases and J by 7 bases, with 12 bases left in between. This CDR3 is built from 14 residues. CDR1 and CDR2 from the germline V gene are LGHDT and YNNKEL (reference sequence). In nucleotides, the CDR3 is TGTGCCAGCAGCCAAGAGTTAGAGCAACGGACCCAGTACTTC. Protein product: CASSQELEQRTQYF.